The rows below give T cell receptor beta chains drawn from one sample of a study of cytotoxic CD8 clonotypes in ibrutinib-treated CLL. Profiled with immunoSEQ multiplex PCR; TCRdb holds only in-frame clones, not every one. The sample lists 15,000 to 20,000 clones; about 84% were seen once. Sequenced material: PBMCs, taken before ibrutinib treatment. These TCRs come from a human donor with chronic lymphocytic leukemia. The CDR3 runs from the conserved cysteine through the conserved F or W.

TRBJ2-3 | TRBV7-3 | CASSLVGNTDTQYF
TRBJ1-6 | TRBV28 | CASSLIHKHRRGRNNSPLHF
TRBJ1-6 | TRBV7-6 | CASSLAPDNSPLHF
TRBJ2-3 | TRBV7-6 | CASAFQRADTQYF
TRBJ1-3 | TRBV5-6 | CASDKIGDSGNTIYF
TRBJ1-2 | TRBV7-9 | CASSLAAGEATF
TRBJ2-5 | TRBV4-2 | CASSQEGSAETQYF
TRBJ1-2 | TRBV5-1 | CASSSERTGGYGYTF
TRBJ2-1 | TRBV5-8 | CASSGGYFGNEQFF
TRBJ2-7 | TRBV11-2 | CASSLAHGAGYEQYF
TRBJ2-3 | TRBV5-1 | CASSLRGMGTDTQYF
TRBJ1-3 | TRBV18 | CASSVSSGNTIYF
TRBJ1-1 | TRBV6-1 | CASSDTSGASRHFF
TRBJ2-7 | TRBV28 | CASSSTGNSPYEQYF
TRBJ1-2 | TRBV9 | CASGGGRNYGYTF
TRBJ1-2 | TRBV29-1 | CSVTGGQGYGYTF
TRBJ1-5 | TRBV5-5 | CASSLEGGTNQPQHF
TRBJ1-5 | TRBV6-5 | CASSRGSQPQHF
TRBJ2-2 | TRBV2 | CASAPLSFGELFF
TRBJ1-6 | TRBV6-4 | CASSETGTIGISYNSPLHF
TRBJ1-1 | TRBV6-1 | CASGQGAKDTEAFF
TRBJ1-1 | TRBV5-4 | CASSLGQARGNTEAFF
TRBJ2-1 | TRBV5-1 | CASNLAGGSYNEQFF
TRBJ2-7 | TRBV5-5 | CASSKGWEVAYEQYF
TRBJ2-5 | TRBV5-5 | CASSFGGWRETQYF
TRBJ2-6 | TRBV11-2 | CASRTVNPYSGANVLTF
TRBJ2-3 | TRBV10-2 | CASTNEAVPDTQYF
TRBJ1-1 | TRBV6-5 | CASSRGQNTEAFF
TRBJ1-4 | TRBV6-5 | CASSYGGHGNEKLFF
TRBJ2-7 | TRBV9 | CASSVMGAGEQYF
TRBJ1-1 | TRBV6-5 | CASRYIGFGETEAFF